Below, 23 T cell receptor beta chains from the same sample are listed, as sequenced in a study of shared clonotypes between healthy human individuals. This table comes from immunoSEQ multiplex PCR, and its TCRdb copy is limited to in-frame clones, with some not included. Found here are 1.5 million to 2.5 million clones, around 96% of them singletons; the top ten hold less than 1.5%. The naive CD8 subset, CD45RO-negative cells positively selected for CCR7, excluded terminally differentiated effector memory CD45RA+ cells. The sequenced sample consisted of naive CD8+ T cells sorted from blood. These receptors were obtained from a man younger than 30 in good health.

The chain is built from TRBV4-1 and TRBJ1-1; the D gene is possibly TRBD1 (6 bases). V was cut by 1 base and J by 3 bases, with 18 bases left in between. CDR1 is MGHRA, CDR2 YSYEKL, per germline. The CDR3 extends over 17 amino acids. CDR3 residues: CASSQATGFGIHTEAFF. Here the CDR3 DNA reads TGCGCCAGCAGCCAAGCCACAGGGTTCGGTATTCACACTGAAGCTTTCTTT.

The chain is built from TRBV2 and TRBJ1-2; no reliable D call. V lost 0 bases to trimming and J lost 5 bases, with 7 bases between them. The CDR3 totals 13 residues. Germline assignment: CDR1 SNHLY and CDR2 FYNNEI. The CDR3 bases are TGTGCCAGCAGTGAAGCGGCAGAGTATGGCTACACCTTC. This codes for CASSEAAEYGYTF.

This sequence joins TRBV10-3 and TRBJ2-7; tentatively, D is TRBD1 or TRBD2 (5 bases each). The V gene lost 0 bases and the J gene lost 3 bases, with 12 bases spanning the gap. This CDR3 is built from 15 residues. CDR1 ENHRY and CDR2 SYGVKD come from the germline V gene. The CDR3 DNA sequence: TGTGCCATCAGTGAGTCGCGGAAGGGGAGCTACGAGCAGTACTTC. This sequence encodes CAISESRKGSYEQYF.

V and J are TRBV9 and TRBJ2-1, with 11 bases that match TRBD2. CDR3 length equals 12 residues. The junction had 5 bases not matched to a gene; V was cut back by 3 bases and J by 15 bases. Germline CDR1 reads SGDLS; CDR2 reads YYNGEE. Here the CDR3 DNA reads TGTGCCAGCAGCGGCGGGACTAGCGGACCGTTCTTC. It yields the protein CASSGGTSGPFF.

V gene TRBV4-1 combines with J gene TRBJ1-2; D possibly corresponds to TRBD1 (5 bases). Deletions cut 2 bases from V and 4 bases from J, with 11 bases between. CDR1 is MGHRA, CDR2 YSYEKL, per germline. The CDR3 length is 14 residues. The CDR3 nucleotides read TGCGCCAGCAGCCAACACGGGACGGTCTATGGCTACACCTTC. Translated, it gives CASSQHGTVYGYTF.

V and J are TRBV5-6 and TRBJ2-7, with D perhaps TRBD2 (5 bases). Germline CDR1 and CDR2: SGHDT and YYEEEE. The V gene lost 2 bases and the J gene lost 5 bases, with 14 bases spanning the gap. This CDR3 comprises 14 residues. CDR3 residues: CASSLTVRRDEQYF. The CDR3 region has the DNA TGTGCCAGCAGCTTAACGGTACGGCGGGACGAGCAGTACTTC.

V usage is TRBV6-6 and J usage is TRBJ1-5, with no clear D. Germline CDR1 reads MNHNY; CDR2 reads SVGAGI (reference sequence). Deletions cut 5 bases from V and 3 bases from J, with 5 bases between. CDR3 length: 12 residues. The CDR3 DNA sequence: TGTGCCAGCAGTCCAAACAATCAGCCCCAGCATTTT. Amino acids: CASSPNNQPQHF.

The gene calls are TRBV2 and TRBJ2-2; the D is unclear. This CDR3 has 15 amino acids. Looked up from germline, CDR1 is SNHLY and CDR2 is FYNNEI. The V gene lost 6 bases and the J gene lost 7 bases, with 18 bases spanning the gap. The CDR3 DNA follows: TGTGCCAGCAGACCGAGTGAACTTCAAAACGGGGAGCTGTTTTTT. Residues: CASRPSELQNGELFF.

The chain links TRBV2 to TRBJ2-7; 7 bases align to TRBD2. CDR3 length: 15 residues. CDR1 is SNHLY and CDR2 is FYNNEI in the germline V gene. Unmatched junction bases numbered 9, after V lost 7 bases and J lost 0 bases. Here the CDR3 reads CASTTRGSLSYEQYF. The CDR3 DNA is TGTGCCAGCACGACGCGGGGGTCCCTCTCCTACGAGCAGTACTTC.

The chain combines TRBV5-1 with TRBJ2-7; D may be TRBD1 (5 bases). Trimming pared 0 bases from V and 3 bases from J, leaving 7 bases between. This CDR3 comprises 13 residues. Germline-derived CDR1 and CDR2 are SGHRS and YFSETQ. For the CDR3, the DNA is TGCGCCAGCAGCTTGGGACAGATCTACGAGCAGTACTTC. The encoded protein is CASSLGQIYEQYF.

This sequence joins TRBV28 and TRBJ1-5; no clear D gene. This CDR3 is built from 14 residues. Looked up from germline, CDR1 is MDHEN and CDR2 is SYDVKM. Trimming removed 7 bases at V and 4 bases at J, with 14 bases between. CDR3: CASIPYGENQPQHF. Written as DNA, the CDR3 is TGTGCCAGCATCCCGTATGGGGAAAATCAGCCCCAGCATTTT.

This clone was observed once. The rearrangement joins TRBV30 to TRBJ2-1; 8 nucleotides line up with TRBD2. Unmatched junction bases numbered 6, after V lost 3 bases and J lost 2 bases. The length of the CDR3 is 15 residues. Germline values: CDR1 GTSNPN, CDR2 SVGIG (reference sequence). The CDR3 DNA reads TGTGCCTGGAGGGTTAGCGGGACAACCTACAATGAGCAGTTCTTC. Translation gives CAWRVSGTTYNEQFF.

The V call is TRBV7-9, the J call TRBJ2-7; no clear D gene. Deletions cut 5 bases from V and 6 bases from J, with 11 bases between. CDR3 length equals 12 residues. Looked up from germline, CDR1 is SEHNR and CDR2 is FQNEAQ (reference sequence). CDR3 residues: CASSGPTLEQYF. CDR3 bases: TGTGCCAGCAGCGGGCCGACCCTCGAGCAGTACTTC.

V and J are TRBV6-1 and TRBJ2-7, with D unclear. Germline V gene data show CDR1 as MNHNS and CDR2 as SASEGT. The V gene lost 2 bases and the J gene lost 1 base, with 12 bases spanning the gap. The CDR3 covers 15 residues. Here the CDR3 DNA reads TGTGCCAGCAGTGAAATGGAGTTGCAGTCCTACGAGCAGTACTTC. Translation gives CASSEMELQSYEQYF.

This clone was found once. This same CDR3 is encoded by further DNA sequences in the sample. V is TRBV7-9 and J is TRBJ2-1; 12 bases match TRBD2. The CDR3 is 16 residues long. Germline assignment: CDR1 SEHNR and CDR2 FQNEAQ (reference sequence). With V trimmed by 5 bases and J by 4 bases, 6 bases remained unmatched. The CDR3 DNA reads as TGTGCCAGCAGCCAGGCGGGACTAGCGGGTTACAATGAGCAGTTCTTC. It yields the protein CASSQAGLAGYNEQFF. The full variable domain, completed using reference TRBV7-9 and TRBJ2-1, is DTGVSQNPRHKITKRGQNVTFRCDPISEHNRLYWYRQTLGQGPEFLTYFQNEAQLEKSRLLSDRFSAERPKGSFSTLEIQRTEQGDSAMYLCASSQAGLAGYNEQFFGPGTRLTVL.

The V call is TRBV16, the J call TRBJ1-2; tentative D call: TRBD1 (5 bases). CDR1 is KGHSY and CDR2 is FQNENV in the germline V gene. With 7 bases removed from V and 2 bases from J, the gap between germline ends came to 23 bases. The length of the CDR3 is 17 residues. The CDR3, as DNA: TGTGCCAGCAAAAGTCCCCTTGGTGGGGCGCCGAACTATGGCTACACCTTC. Protein sequence: CASKSPLGGAPNYGYTF. Together with reference TRBV16 and TRBJ1-2, the CDR3 gives the full variable domain: GEEVAQTPKHLVRGEGQKAKLYCAPIKGHSYVFWYQQVLKNEFKFLISFQNENVFDETGMPKERFSAKCLPNSPCSLEIQATKLEDSAVYFCASKSPLGGAPNYGYTFGSGTRLTVV.

A single count supports this clone. The gene calls are TRBV9 and TRBJ2-5; tentative D call: TRBD1 (6 bases). This CDR3 is built from 14 residues. Trimming removed 3 bases at V and 4 bases at J, with 13 bases between. Germline CDR1 SGDLS, CDR2 YYNGEE. CDR3 nucleotide sequence: TGTGCCAGCAGCGCCTCCGGGACACGAGAGACCCAGTACTTC. The encoded protein is CASSASGTRETQYF.

On this clone itself: The sample holds other DNA sequences that translate to the same CDR3. CDR3 in amino acids: CASSVGGGYTQYF. In nucleotides, the CDR3 is TGTGCCAGCAGCGTAGGTGGGGGATATACGCAGTATTTT. The chain uses TRBV9 and TRBJ2-3, with D possibly being TRBD1 or TRBD2 (5 bases each). Germline V gives CDR1 SGDLS, CDR2 YYNGEE. There are 13 residues in the CDR3. V lost 0 bases and J lost 7, with 9 bases in between.

The V gene is TRBV19, the J gene TRBJ2-1, with 11 positions matching TRBD2. Germline V gene sequence: CDR1 LNHDA, CDR2 SQIVND (reference sequence). CDR3 size: 17 residues. J gave up 1 base and V 4 bases, and 6 bases lay outside the gene matches. CDR3 residues: CASSKLAGEGSYNEQFF. The CDR3 region has the DNA TGTGCCAGTAGTAAACTAGCGGGAGAAGGGTCCTACAATGAGCAGTTCTTC.

The V gene is TRBV4-1, the J gene TRBJ2-7; D may be TRBD1 or TRBD2 (7 bases each). The CDR3 spans 15 residues. Trimming removed 5 bases at V and 3 bases at J, with 17 bases between. Germline V gene sequence: CDR1 MGHRA, CDR2 YSYEKL. CDR3 sequence (DNA): TGCGCCAGCAGCAGCCGGGAGGCAGGGGGCTACGAGCAGTACTTC. This encodes CASSSREAGGYEQYF.

The rearrangement joins TRBV19 to TRBJ1-2; D perhaps matches TRBD1 (5 bases). CDR3 length: 14 residues. Per germline, CDR1 LNHDA and CDR2 SQIVND (reference sequence). V lost 7 bases and J lost 7, with 19 bases in between. The CDR3 DNA follows: TGTGCCAGTAATCCGGGACCGACTACGGTTGGCTACACCTTC. Amino acid sequence: CASNPGPTTVGYTF.

V and J are TRBV13 and TRBJ1-1, with 11 bases lining up with TRBD1. Losses at the gene ends were 0 bases for V and 1 base for J; bases not matched to a gene: 7. Germline values: CDR1 PRHDT, CDR2 FYEKMQ (reference sequence). This CDR3 contains 18 residues. CDR3 protein: CASSLGGQGVMKNTEAFF. DNA for the CDR3: TGTGCCAGCAGCTTAGGGGGACAGGGGGTTATGAAGAACACTGAAGCTTTCTTT.

The rearrangement joins TRBV7-6 to TRBJ2-7; perhaps TRBD1 as D (5 bases). Germline CDR1 and CDR2: SGHVS and FNYEAQ. Trimming cost V 5 bases and J 3 bases, with 17 bases left between them. The CDR3 is 15 amino acids. DNA for the CDR3: TGTGCCAGCAGCCCCAACCTCAGGGATGTCTACGAGCAGTACTTC. It codes for CASSPNLRDVYEQYF.